This is a list of T cell receptor beta chains from one sample in a study of blood T cell repertoires in COVID-19. Clones were read by immunoSEQ multiplex PCR, and TCRdb kept only the in-frame ones, dropping some. The repertoire holds just under 100,000 clones, with about 86% as singletons. The specimen was peripheral blood. The receptors were gathered from a woman aged 60-75 years in a cohort sampled during active or convalescent COVID-19. Both conserved end residues are part of each CDR3. Each record gives: V gene, D gene, clone size, J gene, CDR3 protein, CDR3 DNA. A D gene is named only where the DNA matches it firmly. Size is omitted from some rows. Given values are once, few, many or a class for expanded clones.

TRBV6-4	TRBD2	few	TRBJ2-3	CASSDLAGVTDTQYF	TGTGCCAGCAGTGACCTAGCGGGGGTTACAGATACGCAGTATTTT
TRBV12-5	TRBD2	-	TRBJ2-1	CASGLSSGDPTKQFF	TGTGCTAGTGGTTTGTCTAGCGGGGACCCCACAAAGCAGTTCTTC
TRBV9	-	-	TRBJ1-3	CASSVSTSSSGNTIYF	TGTGCCAGCAGCGTTTCGACATCAAGCTCTGGAAACACCATATATTTT
TRBV5-1	TRBD2	-	TRBJ2-2	CASTPPGGADTGELFF	TGCGCCAGCACCCCTCCGGGGGGGGCCGACACCGGGGAGCTGTTTTTT
TRBV5-1	TRBD1	once	TRBJ2-5	CASSSTGETQYF	TGCGCCAGCAGCTCGACAGGGGAGACCCAGTACTTC
TRBV28	-	-	TRBJ1-2	CASRPLRWANYGYTF	TGTGCCAGCAGACCTCTCAGGTGGGCTAACTATGGCTACACCTTC
TRBV7-2	TRBD2	-	TRBJ2-5	CASSWRPGLAGVETQYF	TGTGCCAGCAGCTGGCGGCCGGGACTAGCGGGAGTAGAGACCCAGTACTTC
TRBV9	-	-	TRBJ2-1	CASSVGFASPSNEQFF	TGTGCCAGCAGCGTAGGGTTTGCTAGCCCCTCCAATGAGCAGTTCTTC
TRBV30	-	-	TRBJ1-3	CAWPGSSGNTIYF	TGTGCCTGGCCAGGTTCCTCTGGAAACACCATATATTTT
TRBV19	TRBD1	-	TRBJ2-3	CASSTGQGTDTQYF	TGTGCCAGTAGCACCGGACAGGGCACAGATACGCAGTATTTT
TRBV4-1	-	-	TRBJ2-1	CASSQRDLRGRGEQFF	TGCGCCAGCAGCCAAAGGGACTTGCGGGGCCGAGGGGAGCAGTTCTTC
TRBV10-1	-	once	TRBJ2-3	CASSAGHFTDTQYF	TGCGCCAGCAGTGCGGGACATTTCACAGATACGCAGTATTTT
TRBV3-1/TRBV3-2	TRBD1	-	TRBJ1-1	CASSPTGGLNTEAFF	TGTGCCAGCAGCCCGACAGGGGGCTTGAACACTGAAGCTTTCTTT
TRBV24-1	TRBD1	-	TRBJ1-2	CATSGQGDYGYTF	TGTGCCACCAGTGGACAGGGGGACTATGGCTACACCTTC
TRBV3-1/TRBV3-2	-	-	TRBJ2-2	CASSQVRRVPGELFF	TGTGCCAGCAGCCAAGTCCGCAGGGTCCCCGGGGAGCTGTTTTTT
TRBV18	-	few	TRBJ2-2	CASSPGGLATGELFF	TGTGCCAGCTCACCAGGAGGGTTGGCAACCGGGGAGCTGTTTTTT
TRBV18	TRBD1	-	TRBJ1-1	CASSSEEGRGLTEAFF	TGTGCCAGCTCATCCGAGGAGGGCAGGGGGCTTACTGAAGCTTTCTTT
TRBV21-1	-	-	TRBJ2-6	CARRDSWGTPSGANVLTF	TGTGCCAGGAGGGACAGTTGGGGTACTCCCTCTGGGGCCAACGTCCTGACTTTC
TRBV29-1	TRBD1	-	TRBJ1-1	CSVEQGAGAFF	TGCAGCGTGGAACAGGGGGCGGGGGCTTTCTTT
TRBV6-6	-	once	TRBJ2-5	CASSYGPSRGWETQYF	TGTGCCAGCAGTTACGGACCTTCGCGGGGCTGGGAGACCCAGTACTTC
TRBV5-4	-	-	TRBJ2-5	CASSLVQGLQETQYF	TGTGCCAGCAGCTTGGTGCAGGGCCTCCAAGAGACCCAGTACTTC
TRBV5-6	-	-	TRBJ2-7	CASSLMRGEQYF	TGTGCCAGCAGCTTAATGAGAGGCGAGCAGTACTTC
TRBV9	-	-	TRBJ2-7	CASSETGHIYEQYF	TGTGCCAGCAGCGAAACGGGACACATCTACGAGCAGTACTTC
TRBV18	TRBD1	few	TRBJ2-1	CASSPAGTGLSEQFF	TGTGCCAGCTCACCTGCGGGGACAGGGTTGAGTGAGCAGTTCTTC
TRBV11-3	-	-	TRBJ1-1	CASSLVSRTEAFF	TGTGCCAGCAGCTTAGTTTCCAGGACTGAAGCTTTCTTT
TRBV4-1	TRBD1	-	TRBJ1-2	CASSQYRDSNYGYTF	TGCGCCAGCAGCCAATACCGGGACAGCAACTATGGCTACACCTTC
TRBV7-3	-	-	TRBJ2-2	CASSLSGNTGELFF	TGTGCCAGCAGCTTAAGCGGAAACACCGGGGAGCTGTTTTTT
TRBV13	TRBD1	-	TRBJ1-5	CASSLRRDRGRRGNQPQHF	TGTGCCAGCAGCTTACGCCGGGACAGGGGGCGCCGGGGCAATCAGCCCCAGCATTTT
TRBV7-9	-	-	TRBJ2-5	CASSFQDSKMMSQYF	TGTGCCAGCAGCTTCCAGGACAGTAAAATGATGTCCCAGTACTTC
TRBV6-1	-	-	TRBJ1-5	CASSEYVNQPQHF	TGTGCCAGCAGTGAATATGTGAATCAGCCCCAGCATTTT
TRBV7-9	-	few	TRBJ1-2	CASSLTAYGYTF	TGTGCCAGCAGTTTGACAGCCTACGGCTACACCTTC
TRBV19	-	-	TRBJ1-1	CASSPRVGAAEAFF	TGTGCCAGTAGCCCGCGAGTGGGGGCGGCTGAAGCTTTCTTT
TRBV5-4	TRBD1	-	TRBJ1-2	CASSLGTGSYGYTF	TGTGCCAGCAGCTTGGGGACAGGAAGCTATGGCTACACCTTC
TRBV2	TRBD1	-	TRBJ2-2	CASSGQGYTGELFF	TGTGCCAGCAGCGGACAGGGCTATACCGGGGAGCTGTTTTTT
TRBV4-1	TRBD1	-	TRBJ1-1	CASSQGTGRVITEAFF	TGCGCCAGCAGCCAAGGGACAGGGAGGGTTATCACTGAAGCTTTCTTT
TRBV6-6	-	-	TRBJ1-3	CASSYTPPSSGNTIYF	TGTGCCAGCAGTTACACTCCCCCAAGCTCTGGAAACACCATATATTTT
TRBV28	TRBD2	-	TRBJ2-3	CASSDPASGDSTDTQYF	TGTGCCAGCAGTGATCCGGCTAGCGGGGACAGCACAGATACGCAGTATTTT
TRBV29-1	TRBD1	-	TRBJ1-1	CSVRSQGQGGTEAFF	TGCAGCGTTCGATCGCAGGGACAGGGAGGGACTGAAGCTTTCTTT
TRBV19	-	-	TRBJ1-1	CASSAVSMNTEAFF	TGTGCCAGTAGTGCAGTTTCCATGAACACTGAAGCTTTCTTT
TRBV5-1	TRBD2	-	TRBJ2-1	CASTDDPGTRPYNEQFF	TGCGCCAGCACGGATGACCCCGGGACTAGGCCCTACAATGAGCAGTTCTTC
TRBV28	TRBD1	-	TRBJ1-5	CASSSPTGANNQPQHF	TGTGCCAGCAGTTCCCCGACAGGGGCTAACAATCAGCCCCAGCATTTT
TRBV7-2	-	-	TRBJ1-1	CASSLAGRGSEAFF	TGTGCCAGCAGCTTAGCCGGGAGGGGCTCTGAAGCTTTCTTT
TRBV28	TRBD1	-	TRBJ2-7	CASSYPGQRPSYEQYF	TGTGCCAGCAGTTATCCGGGACAGAGGCCTTCCTACGAGCAGTACTTC
TRBV3-1/TRBV3-2	-	-	TRBJ2-7	CASSQLQASYEQYF	TGTGCCAGCAGCCAATTGCAGGCGAGCTACGAGCAGTACTTC
TRBV30	-	-	TRBJ1-4	CAQATQASEKLFF	TGTGCCCAAGCTACGCAGGCCAGCGAAAAACTGTTTTTT
TRBV2	-	-	TRBJ2-1	CASSDQTEGRQFF	TGTGCCAGCAGTGATCAGACGGAGGGCCGGCAGTTCTTC
TRBV12-3/TRBV12-4	TRBD2	once	TRBJ2-7	CASGTSTYEQYF	TGTGCCAGCGGGACTAGTACCTACGAGCAGTACTTC
TRBV7-8	-	-	TRBJ2-7	CASSLRWGGEQYF	TGTGCCAGCAGCTTAAGATGGGGCGGCGAGCAGTACTTC